The text below deals with one T cell receptor beta chain. This sample was taken from a study of control samples from healthy donors and cancer patients. Clones were sequenced by immunoSEQ multiplex PCR, and TCRdb holds only the in-frame ones, with some missing. The table records about 110,000 clones, about 80% of them present only once. The CDR3 spans 19 residues. The V segment lost 1 base and the J segment 0 bases; nucleotides outside the gene matches: 14. The germline CDR1 and CDR2 sequences are LGHNA and YNFKEQ. This sequence originates from a man between 18 and 29 years old in good health. The rearrangement uses TRBV4-2 and TRBJ1-2; 7 bases match TRBD1. Sequencing was performed on blood. In DNA form, the CDR3 reads TGTGCCAGCAGCCAAGGAGGGACAGCCGACTATATAACTAACTATGGCTACACCTTC. Translation: CASSQGGTADYITNYGYTF.